The present T cell receptor beta chain was sequenced within a study of blood T cell repertoires in COVID-19 (dated by TCRdb to about 2020). Background on the whole study: Samples from collaborators originated in the United States, Italy and Spain and spanned both the acute and convalescent phases of COVID-19. A freely available public database, intended as a resource for researchers studying the immune response to SARS-CoV-2, is where the repertoires were released. Samples came from the ongoing ImmuneRACE study (first 160 participants) plus 1,254 subjects from 6 global collaborators. The sample metadata nearly always contained a de-identified subject ID, COVID-19 status, age in years and sex. HLA class I and class II types, where available, came from metadata supplied by the sample provider rather than from assay-based typing. The dataset comprised deeply sampled blood TCRbeta repertoires from subjects exposed to, actively infected with, or recovered from COVID-19. The material from the prospective study consisted of cDNA or gDNA derived from T cells, B-cell-depleted T cells, or PBMCs. Study-wide conclusions, independent of this receptor: How much clinical and demographic metadata was included differed by source and by participant, and the metadata was provided uncurated.

As concerns this clone: The antigen it binds to is not known. It has no much larger one-base neighbor in the sample; base qualities were not kept.

Participants in the prospective study were enrolled through a virtual design, were aged roughly 18 to 100 years, and lived in roughly 26 United States geographic areas. Cohort assignment in the prospective study relied on participant-reported clinical history from a screening survey and a study questionnaire. ImmuneRACE Cohort 3 recovered participants were defined by two consecutive negative NP/OP PCR tests, healthcare professional clearance, or symptom resolution. Each participant in the prospective study had whole blood, serum and a nasopharyngeal or oropharyngeal swab collected by mobile phlebotomists. Additional blood draws and questionnaires over an approximately 2-month period could optionally be provided by prospective study participants. Before DNA extraction, blood samples from the prospective study were shipped at room temperature or frozen. TCRbeta CDR3 regions were amplified from genomic DNA by means of the immunoSEQ Assay, a bias-controlled multiplex PCR. The authors processed their data as follows. Nucleated cell counts per sample were estimated from amplification of reference gene primers within the assay. Sequence reads were collapsed and filtered to measure the absolute abundance of every unique TCRbeta CDR3 rearrangement. Productive Simpson clonality was computed per sample as the square root of Simpson's diversity index over productive rearrangements. What TCRdb holds here is the immuneACCESS table cut down to in-frame rearrangements. Part of the clones is not present; checked against another copy, under half of the missing clones reflect an unresolved V gene, and the others are unexplained. From that table come the V and J calls and clone size; the DNA was used to work out D and trimming. A total of about 270,000 clones appear in this sample, 85% to 90% of them only once. Of the sample, approximately 2% is held by the ten largest clones.

The receptor was isolated from a woman in her sixties who had recovered from COVID-19. The sequenced material came from PBMCs or T cells enriched from blood (not recorded which).

The CDR3 corresponds to CATSAGTNSNQPQHF. The DNA sequence reads TGTGCCACCAGTGCAGGGACAAATAGCAATCAGCCCCAGCATTTT. The chain is assembled from TRBV24-1 and TRBJ1-5; a tentative D match to TRBD1 spans 6 bases. Trimming at the junction amounts to 5 bases on V and 0 bases on J, and the germline ends lie 10 bases apart. The germline V gene encodes CDR1 KGHDR and CDR2 SFDVKD. There are 15 amino acids in the CDR3, from cysteine to phenylalanine inclusive. Just the 45-base CDR3 DNA is kept, in frame starting at base 1.